The 6 T cell receptor beta chains given below trace back to one sample, sequenced in a study of blood T cell repertoires in COVID-19. Measured with immunoSEQ multiplex PCR; TCRdb has only the in-frame clones, and not every one. The sample contains about 96,000 clones, around 84% of which appear only once. The sequenced material came from peripheral blood. The receptors were sampled from a woman in her fifties or sixties with acute or convalescent COVID-19.

CDR3 sequence (DNA): TGTGCCAGCAGTTTCGCAGGGAACACTGAAGCTTTCTTT. It codes for CASSFAGNTEAFF. This chain connects TRBV12-3 or TRBV12-4 to TRBJ1-1, with D unresolved. There are 13 residues in the CDR3. V was cut by 3 bases and J by 1 base, with 6 bases left in between.

V gene TRBV10-3 combines with J gene TRBJ1-2; 9 nucleotides match TRBD1. This CDR3 is 13 amino acids long. CDR1 and CDR2 (germline): ENHRY, SYGVKD. Trimming at V came to 6 bases and at J to 4 bases, leaving 3 bases not matched to a gene. The DNA for the CDR3 is TGTGCCATCAGGGGGGACAGGGCCTATGGCTACACCTTC. It specifies CAIRGDRAYGYTF.

This chain joins TRBV11-2 and TRBJ2-2; 10 bases match TRBD1. The V and J ends lost 5 bases and 4 bases, in that order; junction bases with no gene match: 4. CDR1 SGHAT and CDR2 FQNNGV come from the germline V gene. This CDR3 is 15 amino acids long. The CDR3 nucleotides are TGTGCCAGCAGCAAGACAGGGGGCGGCACCGGGGAGCTGTTTTTT. This translates into CASSKTGGGTGELFF.

A single count supports this clone. The chain couples TRBV4-3 to TRBJ2-3; 8 nucleotides line up with TRBD2. The germline CDR1 and CDR2 sequences are LGHNA and YSLEER. This CDR3 contains 19 residues. The junction had 15 bases not matched to a gene; V was cut back by 0 bases and J by 4 bases. This chain's CDR3 is CASSQDYSGRTSGADTQYF. In nucleotides, the CDR3 is TGCGCCAGCAGCCAAGATTACAGCGGGAGAACGTCCGGGGCAGATACGCAGTATTTT.

This sequence joins TRBV2 and TRBJ1-3; the D is unclear. V was pared by 6 bases and J by 3 bases, with 12 bases between. This CDR3 has 14 amino acids. Germline lookup yields CDR1 SNHLY and CDR2 FYNNEI. This CDR3 is CASRAQAYGNTIYF. Written as DNA, the CDR3 is TGTGCCAGCAGAGCTCAGGCGTATGGAAACACCATATATTTT. Complete variable domain (other parts from reference TRBV2 and TRBJ1-3): EPEVTQTPSHQVTQMGQEVILRCVPISNHLYFYWYRQILGQKVEFLVSFYNNEISEKSEIFDDQFSVERPDGSNFTLKIRSTKLEDSAMYFCASRAQAYGNTIYFGEGSWLTVV.

V gene TRBV5-1 combines with J gene TRBJ1-1; D gene unclear. Germline assignment: CDR1 SGHRS and CDR2 YFSETQ. The CDR3 sequence is 13 residues long. V shed 0 bases and J shed 3 bases, with 6 bases lying between them. CDR3 amino acids: CASSLAGYTEAFF. CDR3 bases: TGCGCCAGCAGCTTGGCGGGGTACACTGAAGCTTTCTTT.